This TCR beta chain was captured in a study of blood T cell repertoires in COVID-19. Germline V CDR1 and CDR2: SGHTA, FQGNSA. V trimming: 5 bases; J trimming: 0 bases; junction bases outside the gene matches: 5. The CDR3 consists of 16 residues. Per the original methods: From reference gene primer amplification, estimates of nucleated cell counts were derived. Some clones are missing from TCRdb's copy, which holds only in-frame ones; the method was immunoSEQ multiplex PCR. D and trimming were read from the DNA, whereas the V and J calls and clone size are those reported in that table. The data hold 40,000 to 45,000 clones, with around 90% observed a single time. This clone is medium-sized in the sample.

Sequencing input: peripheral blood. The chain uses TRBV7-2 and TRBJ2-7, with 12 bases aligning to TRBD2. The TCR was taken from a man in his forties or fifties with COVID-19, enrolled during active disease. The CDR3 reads CASSPGLAGPSYEQYF. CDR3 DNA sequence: TGTGCCAGCAGCCCGGGACTAGCGGGCCCCTCCTACGAGCAGTACTTC. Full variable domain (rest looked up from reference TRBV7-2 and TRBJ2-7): GAGVSQSPSNKVTEKGKDVELRCDPISGHTALYWYRQSLGQGLEFLIYFQGNSAPDKSGLPSDRFSAERTGGSVSTLTIQRTQQEDSAVYLCASSPGLAGPSYEQYFGPGTRLTVT.